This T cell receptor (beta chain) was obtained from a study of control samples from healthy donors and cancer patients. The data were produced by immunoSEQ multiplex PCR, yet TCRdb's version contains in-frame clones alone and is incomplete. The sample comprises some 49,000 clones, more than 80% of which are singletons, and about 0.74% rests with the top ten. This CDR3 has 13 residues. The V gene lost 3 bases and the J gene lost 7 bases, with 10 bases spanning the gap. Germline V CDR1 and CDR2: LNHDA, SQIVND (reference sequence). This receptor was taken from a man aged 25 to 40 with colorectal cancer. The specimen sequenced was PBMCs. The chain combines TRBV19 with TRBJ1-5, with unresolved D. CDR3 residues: CASSMTSRQPQHF. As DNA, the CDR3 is TGTGCCAGTAGTATGACTAGTAGACAGCCCCAGCATTTT.